The rows below give T cell receptor beta chains drawn from one sample of a study of siplizumab effects on memory and regulatory T cells. These receptors have no identified antigens. Some clones are missing from TCRdb's copy, which holds only in-frame ones; the method was immunoSEQ multiplex PCR. This sample yields 11,000 to 15,000 clones, of which almost 50% are seen a single time; roughly 9.5% belongs to the top ten. The sample was CFSE-low (dividing) CD4+ T cells sorted from an allogeneic mixed lymphocyte reaction. These receptors all come from a human donor in good health; the cells came from an allogeneic mixed lymphocyte reaction. Both conserved end residues are trimmed from each CDR3.

>TRBV5-1|TRBJ2-1
ASSPGSYNEQF
>TRBV11-2|TRBJ1-2
ASSLNVNSFGYT
>TRBV19|TRBJ2-1
ASSIGAGRFGEQF
>TRBV7-9|TRBJ2-7
ASSLNPGTGPYEQY
>TRBV6-6|TRBJ1-5
ASSYSRSQPQH
>TRBV29-1|TRBJ1-1
SVAGQEYTEAF
>TRBV19|TRBJ2-6
ASSIAGSAVVLT
>TRBV27|TRBJ2-3
ASSLSLGAGGADTQY
>TRBV5-1|TRBJ1-1
ASSLGGGEPEAF
>TRBV5-1|TRBJ1-1
ASRSGPLNTEAF
>TRBV5-1|TRBJ1-2
ASSFGQPYGYT
>TRBV11-2|TRBJ1-1
ASSVGLRNTEAF
>TRBV6-6|TRBJ2-5
ASSPGGLQETQY
>TRBV28|TRBJ1-5
ASSFRGSQPQH
>TRBV10-2|TRBJ2-5
ASRLAGVETQY
>TRBV27|TRBJ2-7
ASSLVGQASYEQY
>TRBV11-2|TRBJ2-3
ASRLGGPNPSTDTQY
>TRBV5-1|TRBJ2-5
ASSLSRGRETQY
>TRBV2|TRBJ2-2
ASSPQGSISGELF
>TRBV6-5|TRBJ1-1
ASLTQRGTHTEAF
>TRBV6-5|TRBJ1-1
AGSYGTVNTEAF
>TRBV19|TRBJ1-1
ASSTGTGKNTEAF
>TRBV5-4|TRBJ1-3
ASSLDRVENTIY
>TRBV6-1|TRBJ1-1
AISRVFDTEAF
>TRBV7-9|TRBJ1-2
ASSPEQGAWNYGYT
>TRBV21-1|TRBJ1-2
ASSKSRGLWCYT
>TRBV4-1|TRBJ2-1
ASSPSGGGHRNEQF
>TRBV18|TRBJ2-5
ASSSDLVETQY
>TRBV7-9|TRBJ1-2
ASSLGTGGHYGYT
>TRBV11-3|TRBJ2-1
ASSLVSSGAYNEQF
>TRBV2|TRBJ2-2
ASRTGGSLMNTGELF
>TRBV10-2|TRBJ2-7
ASSESVTQGSHEQY
>TRBV4-3|TRBJ2-2
ASSHTPSTGELF
>TRBV15|TRBJ2-2
ATSRDVNTGELF
>TRBV7-2|TRBJ1-2
ASSLAGTGLGYGYT
>TRBV9|TRBJ1-1
ASSTQDRYTEAF
>TRBV7-9|TRBJ1-5
ASSFTGNSNQPQH
>TRBV19|TRBJ1-1
ASSRSGRGAEAF
>TRBV6-6|TRBJ1-2
ASRDRGNYGYT
>TRBV5-1|TRBJ2-3
ASSSKAGASTDTQY
>TRBV6-5|TRBJ1-3
ASSYDRAGNTIY
>TRBV18|TRBJ1-1
ASSPFTRTANTEAF
>TRBV30|TRBJ1-3
ASQQGALGNTIY
>TRBV5-4|TRBJ1-2
ASSLNYGYT
>TRBV5-4|TRBJ2-5
ASSLVWEGRETQY
>TRBV9|TRBJ2-7
ASSVGQGASYEQY
>TRBV18|TRBJ2-7
ASSPNSGLEQY
>TRBV11-3|TRBJ1-1
ASSGWGRGNTEAF
>TRBV27|TRBJ1-6
ASRARGLFNSPLH
>TRBV7-3|TRBJ1-2
ASSLEGQGMSYT
>TRBV5-4|TRBJ2-6
ASSPTSRISGANVLT
>TRBV11-1|TRBJ2-7
ASSRFSGTGVYEQY
>TRBV6-5|TRBJ1-3
ASSYGSPPGHTIY
>TRBV5-6|TRBJ2-7
ASSPWGAGGFDEQY
>TRBV4-1|TRBJ2-2
ASSQVGRITGELF